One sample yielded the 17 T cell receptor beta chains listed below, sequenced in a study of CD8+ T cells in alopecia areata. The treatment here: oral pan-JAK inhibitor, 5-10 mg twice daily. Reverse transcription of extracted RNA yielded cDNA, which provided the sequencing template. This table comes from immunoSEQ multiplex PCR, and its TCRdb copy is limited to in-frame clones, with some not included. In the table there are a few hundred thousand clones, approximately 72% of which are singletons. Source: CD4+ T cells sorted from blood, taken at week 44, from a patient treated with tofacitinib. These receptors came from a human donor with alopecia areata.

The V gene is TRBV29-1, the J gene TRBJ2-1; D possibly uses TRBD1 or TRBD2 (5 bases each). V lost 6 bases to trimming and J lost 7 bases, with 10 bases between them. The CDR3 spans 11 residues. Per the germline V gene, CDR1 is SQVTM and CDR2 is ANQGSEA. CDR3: CSVGAVNEQFF. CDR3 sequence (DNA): TGCAGCGTCGGGGCAGTGAATGAGCAGTTCTTC.

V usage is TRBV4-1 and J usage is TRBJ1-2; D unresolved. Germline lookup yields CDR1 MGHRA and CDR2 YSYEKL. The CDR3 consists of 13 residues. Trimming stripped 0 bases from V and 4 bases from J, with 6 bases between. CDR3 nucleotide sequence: TGCGCCAGCAGCCAAGATCAAGGCTATGGCTACACCTTC. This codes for CASSQDQGYGYTF.

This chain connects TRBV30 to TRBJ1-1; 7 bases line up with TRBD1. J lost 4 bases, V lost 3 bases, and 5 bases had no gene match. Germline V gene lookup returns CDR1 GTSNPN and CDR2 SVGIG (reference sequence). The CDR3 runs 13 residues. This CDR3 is CAWRGDSPTEAFF. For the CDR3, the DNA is TGTGCCTGGAGGGGGGACAGCCCCACTGAAGCTTTCTTT.

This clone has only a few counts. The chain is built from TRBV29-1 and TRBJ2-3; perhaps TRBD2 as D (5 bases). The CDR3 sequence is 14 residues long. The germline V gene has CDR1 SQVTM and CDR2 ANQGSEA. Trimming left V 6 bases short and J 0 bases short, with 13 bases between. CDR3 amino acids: CSVARRISTDTQYF. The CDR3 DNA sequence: TGCAGCGTCGCGAGGAGGATCAGCACAGATACGCAGTATTTT.

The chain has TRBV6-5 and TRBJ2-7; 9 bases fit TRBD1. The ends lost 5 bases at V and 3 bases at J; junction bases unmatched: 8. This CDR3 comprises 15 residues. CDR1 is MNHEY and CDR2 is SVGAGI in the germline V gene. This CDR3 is CASSQSGTGRYEQYF. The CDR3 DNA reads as TGTGCCAGCAGTCAGTCCGGGACAGGGCGCTACGAGCAGTACTTC.

The CDR3: CAWHLQGWGYTF. The DNA for the CDR3 is TGTGCCTGGCATTTACAGGGATGGGGCTACACCTTC. This chain joins TRBV30 and TRBJ1-2; perhaps TRBD1 as D (6 bases). Germline CDR1 is GTSNPN and CDR2 is SVGIG (reference sequence). This CDR3 is built from 12 residues. Deletions cut 5 bases from V and 8 bases from J, with 15 bases between. Complete variable domain (other parts from reference TRBV30 and TRBJ1-2): SQTIHQWPATLVQPVGSPLSLECTVEGTSNPNLYWYRQAAGRGLQLLFYSVGIGQISSEVPQNLSASRPQDRQFILSSKKLLLSDSGFYLCAWHLQGWGYTFGSGTRLTVV.

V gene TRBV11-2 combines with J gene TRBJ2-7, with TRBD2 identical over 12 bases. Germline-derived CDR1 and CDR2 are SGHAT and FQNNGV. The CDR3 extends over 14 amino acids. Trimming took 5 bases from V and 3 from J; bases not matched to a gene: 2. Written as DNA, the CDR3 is TGTGCCAGCAGCCGACTAGCGGGGGACTACGAGCAGTACTTC. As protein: CASSRLAGDYEQYF.

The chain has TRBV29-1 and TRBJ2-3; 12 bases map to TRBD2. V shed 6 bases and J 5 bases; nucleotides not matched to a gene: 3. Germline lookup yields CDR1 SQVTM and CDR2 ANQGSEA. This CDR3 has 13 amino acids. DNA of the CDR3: TGCAGCGTGCTAGCGGGGGGGGAAGATACGCAGTATTTT. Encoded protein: CSVLAGGEDTQYF.

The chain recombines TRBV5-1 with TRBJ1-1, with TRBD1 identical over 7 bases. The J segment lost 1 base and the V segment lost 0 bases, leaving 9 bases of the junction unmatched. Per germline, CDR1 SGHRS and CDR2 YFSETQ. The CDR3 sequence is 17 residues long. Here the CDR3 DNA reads TGCGCCAGCAGCTTGGCGATTACAGGGGAACGGAACACTGAAGCTTTCTTT. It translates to CASSLAITGERNTEAFF. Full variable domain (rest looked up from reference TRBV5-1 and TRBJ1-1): KAGVTQTPRYLIKTRGQQVTLSCSPISGHRSVSWYQQTPGQGLQFLFEYFSETQRNKGNFPGRFSGRQFSNSRSEMNVSTLELGDSALYLCASSLAITGERNTEAFFGQGTRLTVV.

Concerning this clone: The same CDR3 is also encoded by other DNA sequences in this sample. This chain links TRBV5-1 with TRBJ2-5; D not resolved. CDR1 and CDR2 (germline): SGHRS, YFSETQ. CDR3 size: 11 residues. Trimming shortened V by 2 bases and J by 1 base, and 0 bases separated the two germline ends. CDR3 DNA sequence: TGCGCCAGCAGCTTCCAAGAGACCCAGTACTTC. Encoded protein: CASSFQETQYF.

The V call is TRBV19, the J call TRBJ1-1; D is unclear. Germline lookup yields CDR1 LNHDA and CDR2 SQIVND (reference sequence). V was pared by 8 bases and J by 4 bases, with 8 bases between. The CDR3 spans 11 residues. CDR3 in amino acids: CASLTPTEAFF. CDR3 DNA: TGTGCCAGTTTGACCCCCACTGAAGCTTTCTTT.

CDR3 region: CASSLGLMADTQYF. CDR3 nucleotide sequence: TGCGCCAGCAGCTTGGGTTTAATGGCAGATACGCAGTATTTT. The chain links TRBV5-1 to TRBJ2-3; unclear D gene. Germline V CDR1 and CDR2: SGHRS, YFSETQ. Trimming pared 0 bases from V and 4 bases from J, leaving 9 bases between. There are 14 residues in the CDR3. The whole variable domain, remainder taken from reference TRBV5-1 and TRBJ2-3, is KAGVTQTPRYLIKTRGQQVTLSCSPISGHRSVSWYQQTPGQGLQFLFEYFSETQRNKGNFPGRFSGRQFSNSRSEMNVSTLELGDSALYLCASSLGLMADTQYFGPGTRLTVL.

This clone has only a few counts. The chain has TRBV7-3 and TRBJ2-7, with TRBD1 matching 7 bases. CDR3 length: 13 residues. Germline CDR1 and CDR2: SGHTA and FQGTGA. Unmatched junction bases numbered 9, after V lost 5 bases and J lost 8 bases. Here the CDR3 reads CASSASGTEKQYF. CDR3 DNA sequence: TGTGCCAGCAGCGCCTCCGGGACAGAAAAGCAGTACTTC.

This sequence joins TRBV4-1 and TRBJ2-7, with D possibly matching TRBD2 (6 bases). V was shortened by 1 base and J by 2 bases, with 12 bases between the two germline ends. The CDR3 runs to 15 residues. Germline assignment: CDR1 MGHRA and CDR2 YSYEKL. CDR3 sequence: CASSQGWEAPYEQYF. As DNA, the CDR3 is TGCGCCAGCAGCCAAGGCTGGGAGGCGCCCTACGAGCAGTACTTC.

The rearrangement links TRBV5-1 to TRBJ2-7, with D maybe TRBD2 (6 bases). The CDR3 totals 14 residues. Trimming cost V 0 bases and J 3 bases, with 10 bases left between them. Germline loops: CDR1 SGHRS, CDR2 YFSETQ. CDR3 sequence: CASSLEGGNYEQYF. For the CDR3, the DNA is TGCGCCAGCAGCTTGGAAGGCGGGAACTACGAGCAGTACTTC.

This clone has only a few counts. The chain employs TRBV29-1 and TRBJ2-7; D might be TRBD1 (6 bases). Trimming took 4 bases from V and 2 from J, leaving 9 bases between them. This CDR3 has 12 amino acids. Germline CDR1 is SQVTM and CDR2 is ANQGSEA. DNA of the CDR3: TGCAGCGTTGGGGACATAGCCTACGAGCAGTACTTC. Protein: CSVGDIAYEQYF.

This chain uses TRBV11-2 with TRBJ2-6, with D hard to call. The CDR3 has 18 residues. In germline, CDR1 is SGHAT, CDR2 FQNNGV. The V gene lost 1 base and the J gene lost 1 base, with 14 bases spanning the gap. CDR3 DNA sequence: TGTGCCAGCAGCTTAGTGGCAGGAACAAAATCTGGGGCCAACGTCCTGACTTTC. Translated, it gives CASSLVAGTKSGANVLTF.